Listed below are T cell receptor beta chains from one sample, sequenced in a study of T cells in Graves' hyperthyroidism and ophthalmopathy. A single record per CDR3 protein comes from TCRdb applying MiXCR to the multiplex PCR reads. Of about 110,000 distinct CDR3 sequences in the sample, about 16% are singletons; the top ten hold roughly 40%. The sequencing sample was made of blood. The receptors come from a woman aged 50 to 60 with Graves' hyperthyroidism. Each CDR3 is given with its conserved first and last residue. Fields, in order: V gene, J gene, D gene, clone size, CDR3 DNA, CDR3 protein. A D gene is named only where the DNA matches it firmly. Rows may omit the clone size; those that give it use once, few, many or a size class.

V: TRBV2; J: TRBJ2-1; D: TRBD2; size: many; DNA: TGTGCCAGCAAACGGGAGGTAAAAGGGAATGAGCAGTTCTTC; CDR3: CASKREVKGNEQFF
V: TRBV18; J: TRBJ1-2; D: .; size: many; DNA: TGTGCCAGCTCACGACAGGTTGGATCTGGCTACACCTTC; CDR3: CASSRQVGSGYTF
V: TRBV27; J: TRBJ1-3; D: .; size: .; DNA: TGTGCCAGCAGCAAGGACATGGCTGGAAACACCATATATTTT; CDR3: CASSKDMAGNTIYF
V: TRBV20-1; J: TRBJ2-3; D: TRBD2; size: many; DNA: TGCAGTGCTAGAGATTCCTCCGCCGGGAGGGCGCCAGATACGCAGTATTTT; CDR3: CSARDSSAGRAPDTQYF
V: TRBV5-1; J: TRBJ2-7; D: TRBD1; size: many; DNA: TGCGCCAGCAGCGCTTCCGGGACAGGGGGCCTTGGTGCCCTCTACGAGCAGTACTTC; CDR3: CASSASGTGGLGALYEQYF
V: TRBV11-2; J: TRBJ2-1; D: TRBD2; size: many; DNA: TGTGCCAGCAGCTTGAGGGAGGGGCTCGGTGCGGGGAGCTCCTACAATGAGCAGTTCTTC; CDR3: CASSLREGLGAGSSYNEQFF
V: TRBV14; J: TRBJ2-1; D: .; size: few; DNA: TGTGCCAGCAGCCAAAATAGACGGAGCGGATACAATGAGCAGTTCTTC; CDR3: CASSQNRRSGYNEQFF
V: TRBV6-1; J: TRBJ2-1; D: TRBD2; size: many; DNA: TGTGCCAGCGTTCGGTTAGCGGGGGCCTTCAGCTCCTACAATGAGCAGTTCTTC; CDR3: CASVRLAGAFSSYNEQFF
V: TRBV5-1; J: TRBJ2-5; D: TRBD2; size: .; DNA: TGCGCCAGCAGCTTGGCGGGGAGGGAATACCAAGAGACCCAGTACTTC; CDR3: CASSLAGREYQETQYF
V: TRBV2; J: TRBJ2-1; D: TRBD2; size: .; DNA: TGTGCCACCTCTAGACTAGCGGGATTATACAATGAGCAGTTCTTC; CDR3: CATSRLAGLYNEQFF
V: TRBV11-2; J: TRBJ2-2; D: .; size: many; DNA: TGTGCCAGCAGCTTAACTAGCCGCTCGTGGGGGGAGCTGTTTTTT; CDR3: CASSLTSRSWGELFF
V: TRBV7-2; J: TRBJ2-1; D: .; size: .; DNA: TGTGCCAGCAGCCGAAGCTGGAATGAGCAGTTCTTC; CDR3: CASSRSWNEQFF
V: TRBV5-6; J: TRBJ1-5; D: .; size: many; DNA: TGTGCCAGCAGCCTCTACAGGGTGGGACAGCCCCAGCATTTT; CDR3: CASSLYRVGQPQHF
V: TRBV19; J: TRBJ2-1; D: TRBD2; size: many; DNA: TGTGCCAGTAGTTGGTCTAGCGGCAATGAGCAGTTCTTC; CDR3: CASSWSSGNEQFF
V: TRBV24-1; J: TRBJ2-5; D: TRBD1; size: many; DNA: TGTGCCACCGCGGCCGGGGACAGGGGAGAAGAGACCCAGTACTTC; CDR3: CATAAGDRGEETQYF
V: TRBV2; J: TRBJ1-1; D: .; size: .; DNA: TGTGCCAGCAGTGCCCTGGAGAACACTGAAGCTTTCTTT; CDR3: CASSALENTEAFF
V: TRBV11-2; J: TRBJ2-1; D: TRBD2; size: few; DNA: TGTGCCAGCAGCACCAGACTAGCGGGAGTCAACAATGAGCAGTTCTTC; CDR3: CASSTRLAGVNNEQFF
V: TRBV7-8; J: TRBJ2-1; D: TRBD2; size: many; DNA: TGTGCCAGCAGCCGCTTCGCGGTAGCGGGTCATGGAAATGAGCAGTTCTTC; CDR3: CASSRFAVAGHGNEQFF
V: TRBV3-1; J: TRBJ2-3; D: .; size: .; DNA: TGTGCAGGGTTGCATACAGATACGCAGTATTTT; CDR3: CAGLHTDTQYF
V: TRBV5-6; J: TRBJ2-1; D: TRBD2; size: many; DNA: TGTGCCAGCAGCCCGGGACTAGCGGATAACAATGAGCAGTTCTTC; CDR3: CASSPGLADNNEQFF
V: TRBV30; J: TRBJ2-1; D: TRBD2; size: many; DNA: TGTGCCTGGAGTGTAGGGACTAGCGGGAGTAAGCAGTTCTTC; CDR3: CAWSVGTSGSKQFF
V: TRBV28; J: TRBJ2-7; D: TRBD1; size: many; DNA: TGTGCCAGCAGTGGACAGGGGGAACACTACGAGCAGTACTTC; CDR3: CASSGQGEHYEQYF
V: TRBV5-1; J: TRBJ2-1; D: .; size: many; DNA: TGCGCCAGCAGCTTTGGGGTTGGCAATGAGCAGTTCTTC; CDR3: CASSFGVGNEQFF
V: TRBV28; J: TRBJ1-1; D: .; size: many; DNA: TGTGCCACCAGAACAGGGAACACTGAAGCTTTCTTT; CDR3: CATRTGNTEAFF
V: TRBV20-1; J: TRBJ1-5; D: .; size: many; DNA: TGCAGTGCTAGAGTGGGGGGAGAGGGCAATCAGCCCCAGCATTTT; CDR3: CSARVGGEGNQPQHF
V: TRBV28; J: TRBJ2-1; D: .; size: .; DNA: TGTGCCAGCAGTTTTCCACCGCGCCATGCGGGCAGGGTGGGTACGTACAATGAGCAGTTCTTC; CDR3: CASSFPPRHAGRVGTYNEQFF
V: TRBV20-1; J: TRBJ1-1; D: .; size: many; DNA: TGCAGTGCTAGAGATCGGGGGGGGGACACTGAAGCTTTCTTT; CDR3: CSARDRGGDTEAFF
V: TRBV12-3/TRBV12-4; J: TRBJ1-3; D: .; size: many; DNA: TGTGCCAGCAGTGCGCGAAAAACCGAAAAAGCCGGAAACACCATATATTTT; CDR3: CASSARKTEKAGNTIYF
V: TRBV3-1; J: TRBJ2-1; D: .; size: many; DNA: TGTGCCAGCAGCCAAGATTCCGGGACGGGAAATGAGCAGTTCTTC; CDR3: CASSQDSGTGNEQFF
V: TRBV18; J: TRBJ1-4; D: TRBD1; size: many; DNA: TGTGCCAGCTCACCAGACAGGGCCACTAATGAAAAACTGTTTTTT; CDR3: CASSPDRATNEKLFF
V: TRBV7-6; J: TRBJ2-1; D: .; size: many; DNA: TGTGCCAGCAGCTTGCCGGGGGGACAGCTGAGCTCCTACAATGAGCAGTTCTTC; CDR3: CASSLPGGQLSSYNEQFF
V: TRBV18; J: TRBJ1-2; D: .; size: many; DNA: TGTGCCAGCTCACCGCAACCTGAGACATCTAACTATGGCTACACCTTC; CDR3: CASSPQPETSNYGYTF
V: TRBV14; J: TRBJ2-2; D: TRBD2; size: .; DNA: TGTGCCAGCAGCCCCGCCGGGACTAGCGGGCCCACCGGGGAGCTGTTTTTT; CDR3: CASSPAGTSGPTGELFF
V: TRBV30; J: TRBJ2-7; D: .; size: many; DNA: TGTGCCTGGAGTTATAACTACGAGCAGTACTTC; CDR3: CAWSYNYEQYF
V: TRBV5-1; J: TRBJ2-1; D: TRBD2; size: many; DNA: TGCGCCAGCAGCGCGACGGGGGGATGGCTAGCGGGAGGGCCATGGGATGAGCAGTTCTTC; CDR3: CASSATGGWLAGGPWDEQFF
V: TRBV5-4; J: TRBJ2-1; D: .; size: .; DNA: TGTGCCAGCAGCTTGGAAAATACCTGGCGGGAGCAGTTCTTC; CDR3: CASSLENTWREQFF
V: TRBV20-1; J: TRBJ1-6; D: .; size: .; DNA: TGCAATGCTAGGCCTTCGGGGTGGAATTCACCCCTCCACTTT; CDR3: CNARPSGWNSPLHF
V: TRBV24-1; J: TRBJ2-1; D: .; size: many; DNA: TGTGCCACCAGTGATTTGCCAGGGAAGGAAGGGAGCTCCTACAATGAGCAGTTCTTC; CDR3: CATSDLPGKEGSSYNEQFF
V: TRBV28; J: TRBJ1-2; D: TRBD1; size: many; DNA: TGTGCCAGCAGTATACAGGGGGGGGCGGGCGGCTACACCTTC; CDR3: CASSIQGGAGGYTF
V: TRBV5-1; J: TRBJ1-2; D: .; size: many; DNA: TGCGCCAGCAGCATGTCACAGGAGAAAGGGGGCTACACCTTC; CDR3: CASSMSQEKGGYTF
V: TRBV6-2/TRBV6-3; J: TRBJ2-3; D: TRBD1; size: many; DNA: TGTGCCAGCAAAATGGACCGGGACAGCCGCACAGATACGCAGTATTTT; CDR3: CASKMDRDSRTDTQYF
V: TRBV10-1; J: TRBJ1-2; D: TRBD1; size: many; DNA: TGCGCCAGCAGTCAAACAGGGGACTATGGCTACACCTTC; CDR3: CASSQTGDYGYTF
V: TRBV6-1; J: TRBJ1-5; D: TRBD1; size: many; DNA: TGTGCCAGCAGCCCCCAGATCGACAGGGGAAGACAGCCCCAGCATTTT; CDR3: CASSPQIDRGRQPQHF
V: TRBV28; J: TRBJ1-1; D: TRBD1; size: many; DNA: TGTGCCAGCATGACAGGGACAGTTAACACTGAAGCTTTCTTT; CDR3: CASMTGTVNTEAFF
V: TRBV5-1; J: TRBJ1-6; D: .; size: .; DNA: TGCGCCAGCAGCGAGGAAGGTGGTTTGTATTCACCCCTCCACTTT; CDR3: CASSEEGGLYSPLHF
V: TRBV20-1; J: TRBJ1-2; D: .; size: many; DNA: TGCAGTGCTAGAGATCTCACAGGTCTGGGGAATGAATACACCTTC; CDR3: CSARDLTGLGNEYTF
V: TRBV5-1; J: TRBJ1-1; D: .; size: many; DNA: TGCGCCAGCAGCTTGGAAGGGCCTAAGACCAGCACTGAAGCTTTCTTT; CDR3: CASSLEGPKTSTEAFF
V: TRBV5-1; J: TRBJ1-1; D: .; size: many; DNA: TGCGCCAGCAGAGTGGACAACACTGAAGCTTTCTTT; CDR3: CASRVDNTEAFF
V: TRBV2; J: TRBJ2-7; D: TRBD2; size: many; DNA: TGTGCCAGCAGTATTGACCAAACTAGCGGGGTCTACGAGCAGTACTTC; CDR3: CASSIDQTSGVYEQYF
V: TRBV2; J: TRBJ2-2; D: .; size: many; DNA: TGTGCCAGCAGCTGGGACTCCCTGGGCACCGGGGAGCTGTTTTTT; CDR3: CASSWDSLGTGELFF
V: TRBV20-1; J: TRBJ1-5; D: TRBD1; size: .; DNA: TGCAGTGCTACCAAGTCCCGGGACAGGGGGAAAGGCAATCAGCCCCAGCATTTT; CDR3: CSATKSRDRGKGNQPQHF
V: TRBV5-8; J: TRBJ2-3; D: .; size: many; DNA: TGTGCCAGCAGCTCGGTTGGTGGGATTCCAGCTACGCAGTATTTT; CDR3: CASSSVGGIPATQYF
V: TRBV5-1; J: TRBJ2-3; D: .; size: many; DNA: TGCGCCAGCAGCCCCAGGGGCGGGGGAAGCACAGATACGCAGTATTTT; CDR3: CASSPRGGGSTDTQYF
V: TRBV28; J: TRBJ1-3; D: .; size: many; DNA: TGTGCCAGCAGTTTATTCCGGACCATTAGCCCTGGAAACACCATATATTTT; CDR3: CASSLFRTISPGNTIYF
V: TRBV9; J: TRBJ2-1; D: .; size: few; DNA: TGTGCCAGCAGCGTAGGGGTGGGATTGCAGTTCTTC; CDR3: CASSVGVGLQFF
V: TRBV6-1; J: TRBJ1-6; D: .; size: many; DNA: TGTGCCAGCAGACAGGGTTTTAATTCACCCCTCCACTTT; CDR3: CASRQGFNSPLHF
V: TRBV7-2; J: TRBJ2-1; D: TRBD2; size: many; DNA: TGTGCCAGCAGCTTATCGGGCGGGAGCGGCAATGAGCAGTTCTTC; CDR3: CASSLSGGSGNEQFF
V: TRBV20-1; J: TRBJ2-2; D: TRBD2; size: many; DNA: TGCAGTGCTAGAGATGGGACTAGCGATAGGGGGGAGCTGTTTTTT; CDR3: CSARDGTSDRGELFF
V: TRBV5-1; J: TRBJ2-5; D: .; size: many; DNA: TGCGCCAGCAGCACCTCCGGGGTTCAAGAGACCCAGTACTTC; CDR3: CASSTSGVQETQYF
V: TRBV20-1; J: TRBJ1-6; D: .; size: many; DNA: TGCAGTGCTAGAAATATAGGAGACCTGGGGTATTCACCCCTCCACTTT; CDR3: CSARNIGDLGYSPLHF